This TCR beta chain was observed in a study of blood T cells in healthy people across ages. V lost 0 bases and J 10 bases, leaving 10 bases between the germline ends. The CDR3 extends over 12 amino acids. Germline V gene data show CDR1 as SGHRS and CDR2 as YFSETQ. Primed by a sample-barcoded 5' primer and a J-beta primer mix, a second PCR proceeded for roughly 7 to 11 cycles. The template-switch adaptor was a 5' adaptor with 12 random nucleotides. It tagged each cDNA molecule. In TCRdb, the 5' RACE reads were re-called with MiXCR into one record per CDR3 protein. The table has more than 1,400,000 distinct CDR3 sequences, roughly 40% seen once.

The receptor was isolated from a young woman in good health. Source material: blood. The chain uses TRBV5-1 and TRBJ1-2; D is possibly TRBD1 (5 bases). The CDR3 nucleotides read TGCGCCAGCAGCTTGGAGGGGCTTGACTACACCTTC. It encodes CASSLEGLDYTF.